These 29 T cell receptor beta chains originate from one sample sequenced in a study of blood T cell repertoires in COVID-19. The table came from immunoSEQ multiplex PCR; TCRdb's copy has only in-frame clones and leaves some out. The sample contains roughly 200,000 clones, around 83% of which appear only once. Sample: PBMCs or T cells enriched from blood (not recorded which). These TCRs come from a woman in her thirties who had been exposed to COVID-19.

The chain employs TRBV2 and TRBJ1-6; D unclear. CDR1 SNHLY and CDR2 FYNNEI come from the germline V gene. The CDR3 spans 16 residues. Between the trimmed V and J ends, which lost 3 bases and 2 bases, there was a span of 11 bases. DNA for the CDR3: TGTGCCAGCAGTGAGGGCAGGTTAACCTATAATTCACCCCTCCACTTT. Translating gives CASSEGRLTYNSPLHF.

The rearrangement links TRBV9 to TRBJ1-1; D not resolved. The V and J ends lost 0 bases and 0 bases respectively, with 6 bases between them. This CDR3 spans 14 amino acids. Germline CDR1 reads SGDLS; CDR2 reads YYNGEE. The DNA for the CDR3 is TGTGCCAGCAGCGTAGCTGGGCTGAACACTGAAGCTTTCTTT. Protein product: CASSVAGLNTEAFF.

The genes are TRBV4-1 and TRBJ1-3; D is perhaps TRBD1 (6 bases). CDR1 and CDR2 from the germline V gene are MGHRA and YSYEKL. Trimming left V 2 bases short and J 4 bases short, with 18 bases between. This CDR3 spans 17 amino acids. The DNA for the CDR3 is TGCGCCAGCAGCCAACAGGACAGCGGATCGGGAGGAAACACCATATATTTT. This encodes CASSQQDSGSGGNTIYF.

Regarding this clone: Other nucleotide sequences from this sample produce the same CDR3. The CDR3 loop is CASSIKTDLNTEAFF. CDR3 nucleotide sequence: TGTGCCAGTAGTATCAAGACAGACTTGAACACTGAAGCTTTCTTT. The V call is TRBV19, the J call TRBJ1-1, with D maybe TRBD1 (5 bases). This CDR3 has 15 residues. The germline gives CDR1 LNHDA, CDR2 SQIVND (reference sequence). Trimming left V 3 bases short and J 0 bases short, with 11 bases between. The entire variable domain, with the rest obtained from reference TRBV19 and TRBJ1-1, is as follows: DGGITQSPKYLFRKEGQNVTLSCEQNLNHDAMYWYRQDPGQGLRLIYYSQIVNDFQKGDIAEGYSVSREKKESFPLTVTSAQKNPTAFYLCASSIKTDLNTEAFFGQGTRLTVV.

This clone was observed a handful of times. This rearrangement joins TRBV19 to TRBJ1-2, with D possibly being TRBD1 (6 bases). Trimming shortened V by 5 bases and J by 3 bases, and 16 bases separated the two germline ends. The CDR3 runs to 15 residues. CDR1 is LNHDA, CDR2 SQIVND, per germline (reference sequence). The CDR3 sequence is CASSSLLTGDYGYTF. Here the CDR3 DNA reads TGTGCCAGTAGTTCCCTACTGACAGGCGACTATGGCTACACCTTC.

The sample holds a few counts of this clone. The chain uses TRBV5-5 and TRBJ2-2, with D uncertain. V was trimmed by 4 bases and J by 8 bases, leaving 6 bases between them. The CDR3 has 11 amino acids. Looked up from germline, CDR1 is SGHKS and CDR2 is YYEKEE (reference sequence). The CDR3 coding sequence is TGTGCCAGCAGCCTATCTGGGGAGCTGTTTTTT. It encodes CASSLSGELFF.

V usage is TRBV19 and J usage is TRBJ1-3, with TRBD1 as a possible D gene (5 bases). V shed 3 bases and J shed 2 bases, with 8 bases lying between them. Germline V gives CDR1 LNHDA, CDR2 SQIVND (reference sequence). The CDR3 runs to 14 residues. CDR3 loop: CASSIETAGNTIYF. CDR3 nucleotide sequence: TGTGCCAGTAGTATCGAGACAGCTGGAAACACCATATATTTT.

The chain couples TRBV7-8 to TRBJ2-7; 9 bases match TRBD1. The V and J ends lost 3 bases and 5 bases, in that order; junction bases with no gene match: 8. Per the germline V gene, CDR1 is SGHVS and CDR2 is FQNEAQ. The CDR3 is 15 residues long. CDR3 in amino acids: CASSFPRQGGNEQYF. Written as DNA, the CDR3 is TGTGCCAGCAGCTTTCCCCGACAGGGGGGAAACGAGCAGTACTTC. Full variable domain (remainder filled in from reference TRBV7-8 and TRBJ2-7): GAGVSQSPRYKVAKRGQDVALRCDPISGHVSLFWYQQALGQGPEFLTYFQNEAQLDKSGLPSDRFFAERPEGSVSTLKIQRTQQEDSAVYLCASSFPRQGGNEQYFGPGTRLTVT.

This chain joins TRBV5-5 and TRBJ2-1; weak D call: TRBD1 (5 bases). The CDR3 has 15 amino acids. V lost 5 bases and J lost 4, with 16 bases in between. In germline, CDR1 is SGHKS, CDR2 YYEKEE (reference sequence). As DNA, the CDR3 is TGTGCCAGCAGTCCCGCCCCAGGGCTATACAATGAGCAGTTCTTC. Its translation is CASSPAPGLYNEQFF. The full variable domain, its missing parts supplied by reference TRBV5-5 and TRBJ2-1, is DAGVTQSPTHLIKTRGQQVTLRCSPISGHKSVSWYQQVLGQGPQFIFQYYEKEERGRGNFPDRFSARQFPNYSSELNVNALLLGDSALYLCASSPAPGLYNEQFFGPGTRLTVL.

The sample holds one count of this clone. Here the CDR3 reads CASSYPLIGYTF. Here the CDR3 DNA reads TGTGCCAGCAGTTACCCCCTAATTGGCTACACCTTC. The V gene is TRBV6-2 or TRBV6-3, the J gene TRBJ1-2; D unclear. Per the germline V gene, CDR1 is MNHEY and CDR2 is SVGEGT. The CDR3 has 12 amino acids. Deletions cut 2 bases from V and 7 bases from J, with 8 bases between.

The J gene is TRBJ1-3, the V gene TRBV7-2; no reliable D call. Germline loops: CDR1 SGHTA, CDR2 FQGNSA. The V end was cut by 1 base, the J end by 2 bases, with 9 bases between. The CDR3 totals 15 residues. This CDR3 reads CASSLDGGTGNTIYF. As DNA, the CDR3 is TGTGCCAGCAGCTTAGACGGAGGGACTGGAAACACCATATATTTT. The full variable domain, its missing parts supplied by reference TRBV7-2 and TRBJ1-3, is GAGVSQSPSNKVTEKGKDVELRCDPISGHTALYWYRQSLGQGLEFLIYFQGNSAPDKSGLPSDRFSAERTGGSVSTLTIQRTQQEDSAVYLCASSLDGGTGNTIYFGEGSWLTVV.

V is TRBV5-4 and J is TRBJ2-1; 14 nucleotides match TRBD2. The ends lost 3 bases at V and 5 bases at J; junction bases unmatched: 4. The germline gives CDR1 SGHNT, CDR2 YYREEE (reference sequence). The CDR3 runs to 16 residues. In DNA, the CDR3 is TGTGCCAGCAGCTACCCGGGACTAGCGGGGGACAATGAGCAGTTCTTC. Its protein product is CASSYPGLAGDNEQFF.

This chain connects TRBV7-9 to TRBJ2-3; 16 bases fit TRBD2. V was pared by 5 bases and J by 5 bases, with 10 bases of the junction left unmatched. The CDR3 loop spans 18 amino acids. From germline, CDR1 is SEHNR and CDR2 FQNEAQ (reference sequence). CDR3 in amino acids: CASSGAGTSGGAGDTQYF. The CDR3 DNA sequence: TGTGCCAGCAGCGGCGCCGGGACTAGCGGGGGGGCCGGAGATACGCAGTATTTT.

The rearrangement joins TRBV9 to TRBJ2-1; 9 nucleotides line up with TRBD1. Looked up from germline, CDR1 is SGDLS and CDR2 is YYNGEE. This CDR3 is 16 amino acids long. The ends lost 4 bases at V and 4 bases at J; junction bases unmatched: 9. The CDR3 here is CASSPSSGQGYNEQFF. In nucleotides, the CDR3 is TGTGCCAGCAGCCCAAGCTCGGGACAGGGTTACAATGAGCAGTTCTTC.

This clone occurred a few times. The chain's CDR3 is CASSVRSGLAGGPYTGELFF. The CDR3 DNA reads TGTGCCAGCAGCGTAAGGTCGGGACTAGCGGGGGGGCCGTACACCGGGGAGCTGTTTTTT. The rearrangement uses TRBV9 and TRBJ2-2; 16 positions match TRBD2. V lost 1 base and J lost 3; bases outside the gene matches: 9. The CDR3 spans 20 residues. In germline, CDR1 is SGDLS, CDR2 YYNGEE.

This rearrangement joins TRBV11-3 to TRBJ2-2; a possible D gene is TRBD1 (6 bases). Per germline, CDR1 SGHNT and CDR2 YENEEA. The CDR3 contains 14 residues. Trimming removed 3 bases from V and 7 bases from J, with 12 bases in between. CDR3 in DNA: TGTGCCAGCAGCTTCAGGGGCAGAGGCGGGGAGCTGTTTTTT. It encodes CASSFRGRGGELFF.

The CDR3 DNA reads TGTGCCAGCAGTCCTCGAAGAGAGGGCACCGGGGAGCTGTTTTTT. This codes for CASSPRREGTGELFF. This sequence joins TRBV7-2 and TRBJ2-2; a possible D gene is TRBD2 (5 bases). CDR1 and CDR2 from the germline V gene are SGHTA and FQGNSA. The CDR3 has 15 amino acids. V lost 6 bases to trimming and J lost 4 bases, with 15 bases between them.

The chain carries TRBV2 and TRBJ2-7; D might be TRBD2 (6 bases). V dropped 5 bases and J dropped 4 bases, with 12 bases sitting between them. Germline CDR1 SNHLY, CDR2 FYNNEI. The CDR3 is 13 amino acids. The CDR3 bases are TGTGCCAGCAGTCCGGGACTGCCTTACGAGCAGTACTTC. Its protein product is CASSPGLPYEQYF.

The J gene is TRBJ1-1, the V gene TRBV7-2, with TRBD1 as a possible D gene (5 bases). Trimming took off 5 bases at V and 1 base at J, with 20 bases between the two ends. Germline values: CDR1 SGHTA, CDR2 FQGNSA. This CDR3 spans 17 amino acids. DNA of the CDR3: TGTGCCAGCAGCCAGGGTGGCGGGAAACGGAGGAACACTGAAGCTTTCTTT. It translates to CASSQGGGKRRNTEAFF.

This chain connects TRBV19 to TRBJ2-5; maybe TRBD2 (6 bases). This CDR3 has 15 residues. Germline-derived CDR1 and CDR2 are LNHDA and SQIVND (reference sequence). The V and J ends lost 7 bases and 7 bases respectively, with 22 bases between them. CDR3 amino acids: CASTVGAAGRGTQYF. CDR3 bases: TGTGCCAGTACTGTGGGCGCCGCGGGACGGGGGACCCAGTACTTC.

The CDR3 DNA is TGTGCCAGCAGCTCCAAGACTAGCGCTAGCACAGATACGCAGTATTTT. Protein product: CASSSKTSASTDTQYF. This chain connects TRBV7-6 to TRBJ2-3; 8 bases agree with TRBD2. After removal of 4 bases from V and 0 bases from J, the junction contained 6 bases not matched to a gene. Germline V gene data show CDR1 as SGHVS and CDR2 as FNYEAQ. The CDR3 covers 16 residues.

This chain links TRBV5-1 with TRBJ2-1; D call uncertain. The CDR3 is 15 amino acids. The V end was cut by 4 bases, the J end by 2 bases, with 13 bases between. Germline V gene lookup returns CDR1 SGHRS and CDR2 YFSETQ. The CDR3 here is CASSLVPAAYNEQFF. The CDR3 nucleotides read TGCGCCAGCAGCCTCGTTCCGGCGGCCTACAATGAGCAGTTCTTC.

This clone was detected a few times. The rearrangement uses TRBV9 and TRBJ2-5; TRBD1 aligns across 7 bases. Trimming removed 3 bases from V and 2 bases from J; junction bases left unmatched: 10. The CDR3 totals 16 residues. Looked up from germline, CDR1 is SGDLS and CDR2 is YYNGEE. In DNA, the CDR3 is TGTGCCAGCAGCGCCGGGACAGAGGCACGGCAAGAGACCCAGTACTTC. It codes for CASSAGTEARQETQYF.

The chain joins TRBV19 to TRBJ1-2; D is uncertain. The CDR3 totals 14 residues. CDR1 LNHDA and CDR2 SQIVND come from the germline V gene (reference sequence). Deletions cut 3 bases from V and 0 bases from J, with 8 bases between. CDR3 sequence reads: CASSISKSNYGYTF. For the CDR3, the DNA is TGTGCCAGTAGTATTTCTAAATCTAACTATGGCTACACCTTC.

This clone has only one observation. This chain connects TRBV2 to TRBJ2-1; 10 bases fit TRBD1. Germline assignment: CDR1 SNHLY and CDR2 FYNNEI. With 10 bases clipped from V and 5 bases from J, the junction kept 8 bases outside the gene matches. This CDR3 is 14 amino acids long. CDR3 sequence: CATSTGTGDNEQFF. DNA of the CDR3: TGTGCCACCTCAACCGGGACAGGGGACAATGAGCAGTTCTTC.

The gene calls are TRBV3-1 (or the pseudogene TRBV3-2) and TRBJ1-6, with 7 bases matching TRBD1. From germline, CDR1 is LGHDT and CDR2 YNNKEL (reference sequence). The length of the CDR3 is 18 residues. Germline trimming cut 4 bases from V and 0 bases from J; bases unmatched to any gene: 9. The CDR3 DNA follows: TGTGCCAGCAGCCGACAACTCGGACAGGACTCCTATAATTCACCCCTCCACTTT. This gives the protein CASSRQLGQDSYNSPLHF.

Here the CDR3 reads CASTIAQMNTEAFF. CDR3 coding DNA: TGTGCCAGCACTATCGCACAGATGAACACTGAAGCTTTCTTT. V is TRBV2 and J is TRBJ1-1; no definite D call. Deletions cut 7 bases from V and 0 bases from J, with 12 bases between. Germline loops: CDR1 SNHLY, CDR2 FYNNEI. CDR3 length: 14 residues. Full variable domain (outside the CDR3, taken from reference TRBV2 and TRBJ1-1): EPEVTQTPSHQVTQMGQEVILRCVPISNHLYFYWYRQILGQKVEFLVSFYNNEISEKSEIFDDQFSVERPDGSNFTLKIRSTKLEDSAMYFCASTIAQMNTEAFFGQGTRLTVV.

J is TRBJ1-4 and V is TRBV27; TRBD1 agrees at 7 bases. Losses at the gene ends were 4 bases for V and 8 bases for J; bases not matched to a gene: 10. This CDR3 spans 15 amino acids. The V gene's germline CDR1 is MNHEY and CDR2 SMNVEV (reference sequence). CDR3 in DNA: TGTGCCAGCAGTTCCCTCAAGGGGGCAGGCGAAAAACTGTTTTTT. Translation gives CASSSLKGAGEKLFF.

The chain recombines TRBV7-9 with TRBJ2-1; 8 bases are shared with TRBD1. Germline V CDR1 and CDR2: SEHNR, FQNEAQ (reference sequence). The CDR3 extends over 16 amino acids. Losses at the gene ends were 1 base for V and 5 bases for J; bases not matched to a gene: 7. The CDR3 DNA reads as TGTGCCAGCAGCTTAGTGTTGGGACAGGTAAACAATGAGCAGTTCTTC. Protein product: CASSLVLGQVNNEQFF.